This T cell receptor beta chain was captured by sequencing in a study of blood T cells in healthy people across ages. A second PCR of roughly 7 to 11 cycles used a sample-barcoded 5' primer and a J-beta primer mix. From the 5' RACE reads, TCRdb called clonotypes with MiXCR, one entry per CDR3 protein. The sample has around 1.1 million distinct CDR3 sequences; around two fifths are singletons. Trimming took off 1 base at V and 5 bases at J, with 9 bases between the two ends. Per germline, CDR1 MGHRA and CDR2 YSYEKL. The CDR3 totals 14 residues. The rearrangement links TRBV4-1 to TRBJ1-5; D may be TRBD1 (5 bases). This TCR derives from a man between 18 and 29 years old in good health. Sequences were obtained from blood. The CDR3 region has the DNA TGCGCCAGCAGCCAAGGACAGACTTATCAGCCCCAGCATTTT. Residues: CASSQGQTYQPQHF.